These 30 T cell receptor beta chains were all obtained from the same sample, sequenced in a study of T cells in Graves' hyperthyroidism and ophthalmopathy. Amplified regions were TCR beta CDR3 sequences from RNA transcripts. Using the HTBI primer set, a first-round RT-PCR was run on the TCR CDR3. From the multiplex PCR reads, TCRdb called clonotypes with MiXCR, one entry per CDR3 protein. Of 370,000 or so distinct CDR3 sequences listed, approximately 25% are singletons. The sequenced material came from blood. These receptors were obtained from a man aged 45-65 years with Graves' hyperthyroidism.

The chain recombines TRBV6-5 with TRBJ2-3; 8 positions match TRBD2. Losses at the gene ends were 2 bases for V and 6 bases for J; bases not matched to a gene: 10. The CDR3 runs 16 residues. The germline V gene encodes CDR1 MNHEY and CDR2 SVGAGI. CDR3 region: CASSYTSGTTVDTQYF. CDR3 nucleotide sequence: TGTGCCAGCAGTTACACTAGCGGCACAACCGTGGATACGCAGTATTTT.

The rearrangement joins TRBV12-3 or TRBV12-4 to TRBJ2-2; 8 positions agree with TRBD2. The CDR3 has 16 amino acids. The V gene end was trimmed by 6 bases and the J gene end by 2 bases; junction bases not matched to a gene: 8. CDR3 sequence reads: CASRPSGSVNTGELFF. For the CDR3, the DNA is TGTGCCAGCAGACCGAGCGGGAGTGTTAACACCGGGGAGCTGTTTTTT.

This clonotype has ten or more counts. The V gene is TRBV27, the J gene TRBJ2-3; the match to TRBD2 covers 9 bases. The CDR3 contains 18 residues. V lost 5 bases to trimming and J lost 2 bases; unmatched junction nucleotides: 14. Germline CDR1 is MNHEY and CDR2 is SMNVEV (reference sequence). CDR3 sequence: CASSPSLGGRALTDTQYF. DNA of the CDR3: TGTGCCAGCAGTCCGAGCCTTGGCGGGAGGGCCCTCACAGATACGCAGTATTTT.

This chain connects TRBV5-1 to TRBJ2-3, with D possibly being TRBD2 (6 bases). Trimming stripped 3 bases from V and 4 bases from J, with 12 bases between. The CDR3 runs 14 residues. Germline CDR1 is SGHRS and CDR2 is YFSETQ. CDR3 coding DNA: TGCGCCAGCAGCTACGGGAGTTTAGCAGATACGCAGTATTTT. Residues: CASSYGSLADTQYF.

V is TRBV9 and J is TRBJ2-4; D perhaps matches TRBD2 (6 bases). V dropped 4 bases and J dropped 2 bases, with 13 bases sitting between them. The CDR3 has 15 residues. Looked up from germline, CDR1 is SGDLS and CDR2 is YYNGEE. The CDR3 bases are TGTGCCAGCAGCTCGGGCGGGAACTCCAAAAACATTCAGTACTTC. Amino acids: CASSSGGNSKNIQYF.

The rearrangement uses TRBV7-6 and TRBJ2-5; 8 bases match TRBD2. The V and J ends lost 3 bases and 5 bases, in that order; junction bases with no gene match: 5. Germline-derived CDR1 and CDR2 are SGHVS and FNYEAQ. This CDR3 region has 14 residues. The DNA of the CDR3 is TGTGCCAGCAGCTTGTCGTCTAGCGGGGAGACCCAGTACTTC. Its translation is CASSLSSSGETQYF. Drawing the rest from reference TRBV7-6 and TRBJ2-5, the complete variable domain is GAGVSQSPRYKVTKRGQDVALRCDPISGHVSLYWYRQALGQGPEFLTYFNYEAQQDKSGLPNDRFSAERPEGSISTLTIQRTEQRDSAMYRCASSLSSSGETQYFGPGTRLLVL.

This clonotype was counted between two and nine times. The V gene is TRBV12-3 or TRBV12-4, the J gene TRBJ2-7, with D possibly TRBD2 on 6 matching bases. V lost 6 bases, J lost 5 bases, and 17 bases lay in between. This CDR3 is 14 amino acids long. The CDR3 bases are TGTGCCAGCAGCGGAGGGGACGGGCCTCACGAGCAGTACTTC. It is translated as CASSGGDGPHEQYF.

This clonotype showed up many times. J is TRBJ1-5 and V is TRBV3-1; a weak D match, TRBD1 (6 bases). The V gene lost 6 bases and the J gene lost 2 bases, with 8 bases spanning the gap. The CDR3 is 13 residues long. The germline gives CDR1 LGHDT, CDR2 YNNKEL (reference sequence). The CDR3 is CASSTGRNQPQHF. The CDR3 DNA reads TGTGCCAGCAGTACAGGGCGCAATCAGCCCCAGCATTTT. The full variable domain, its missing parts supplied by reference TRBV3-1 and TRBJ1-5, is DTAVSQTPKYLVTQMGNDKSIKCEQNLGHDTMYWYKQDSKKFLKIMFSYNNKELIINETVPNRFSPKSPDKAHLNLHINSLELGDSAVYFCASSTGRNQPQHFGDGTRLSIL.

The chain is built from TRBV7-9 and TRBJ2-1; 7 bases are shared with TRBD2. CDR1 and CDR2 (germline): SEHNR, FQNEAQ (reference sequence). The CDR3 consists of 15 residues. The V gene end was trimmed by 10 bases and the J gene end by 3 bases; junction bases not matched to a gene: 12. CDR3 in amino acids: CATSTREDGYNEQFF. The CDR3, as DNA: TGTGCCACGTCAACCCGGGAGGATGGCTACAATGAGCAGTTCTTC.

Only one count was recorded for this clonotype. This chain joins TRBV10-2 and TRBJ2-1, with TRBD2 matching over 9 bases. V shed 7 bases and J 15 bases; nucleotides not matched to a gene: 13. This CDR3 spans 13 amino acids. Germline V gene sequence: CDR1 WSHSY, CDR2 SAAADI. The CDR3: CASMPAGGRVLFF. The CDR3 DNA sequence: TGCGCCAGCATGCCGGCGGGAGGGCGAGTTCTGTTCTTC.

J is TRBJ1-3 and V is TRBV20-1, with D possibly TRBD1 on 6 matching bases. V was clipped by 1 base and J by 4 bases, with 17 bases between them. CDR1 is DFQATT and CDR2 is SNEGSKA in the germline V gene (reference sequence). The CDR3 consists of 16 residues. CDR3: CSARAPTGAKGNTIYF. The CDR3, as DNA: TGCAGTGCTAGAGCCCCCACGGGGGCGAAAGGAAACACCATATATTTT.

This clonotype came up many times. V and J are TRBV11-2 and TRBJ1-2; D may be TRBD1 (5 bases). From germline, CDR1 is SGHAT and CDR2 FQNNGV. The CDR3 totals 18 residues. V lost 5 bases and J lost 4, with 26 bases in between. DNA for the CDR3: TGTGCCAGCAGCCCCCACATCCCGGGACGCGGAGAGGGCTATGGCTACACCTTC. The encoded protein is CASSPHIPGRGEGYGYTF. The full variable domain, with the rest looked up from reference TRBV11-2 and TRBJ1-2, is EAGVAQSPRYKIIEKRQSVAFWCNPISGHATLYWYQQILGQGPKLLIQFQNNGVVDDSQLPKDRFSAERLKGVDSTLKIQPAKLEDSAVYLCASSPHIPGRGEGYGYTFGSGTRLTVV.

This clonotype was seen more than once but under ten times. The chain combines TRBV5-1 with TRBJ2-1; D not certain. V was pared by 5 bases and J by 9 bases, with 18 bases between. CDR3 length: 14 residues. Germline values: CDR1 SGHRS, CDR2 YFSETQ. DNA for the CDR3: TGCGCCAGCAGTCGTCGAGCCGCTACACGTGAGCAGTTCTTC. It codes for CASSRRAATREQFF.

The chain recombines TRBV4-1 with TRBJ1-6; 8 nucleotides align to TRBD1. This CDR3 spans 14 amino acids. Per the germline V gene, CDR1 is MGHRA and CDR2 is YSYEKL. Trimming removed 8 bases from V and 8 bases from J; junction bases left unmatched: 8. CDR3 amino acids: CASGPQGADSPLHF. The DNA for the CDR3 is TGCGCCAGCGGACCTCAGGGGGCAGATTCACCCCTCCACTTT.

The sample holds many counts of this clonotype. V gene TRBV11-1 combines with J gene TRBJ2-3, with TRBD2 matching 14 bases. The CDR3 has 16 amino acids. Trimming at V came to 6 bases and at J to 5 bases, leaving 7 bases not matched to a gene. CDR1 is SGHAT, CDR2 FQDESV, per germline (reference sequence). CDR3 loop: CASRRGLAGAGDTQYF. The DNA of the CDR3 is TGTGCCAGCAGGAGGGGACTAGCGGGAGCAGGAGATACGCAGTATTTT.

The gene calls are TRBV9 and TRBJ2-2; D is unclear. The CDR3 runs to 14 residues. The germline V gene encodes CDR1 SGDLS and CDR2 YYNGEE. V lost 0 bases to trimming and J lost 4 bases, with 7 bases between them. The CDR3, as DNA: TGTGCCAGCAGCGTAGGACCTCTCACCGGGGAGCTGTTTTTT. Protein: CASSVGPLTGELFF.

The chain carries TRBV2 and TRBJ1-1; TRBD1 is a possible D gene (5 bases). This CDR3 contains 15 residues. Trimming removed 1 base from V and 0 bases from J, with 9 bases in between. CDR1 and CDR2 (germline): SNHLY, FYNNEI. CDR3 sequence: CASSEGGSMNTEAFF. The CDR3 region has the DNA TGTGCCAGCAGTGAAGGGGGCAGCATGAACACTGAAGCTTTCTTT.

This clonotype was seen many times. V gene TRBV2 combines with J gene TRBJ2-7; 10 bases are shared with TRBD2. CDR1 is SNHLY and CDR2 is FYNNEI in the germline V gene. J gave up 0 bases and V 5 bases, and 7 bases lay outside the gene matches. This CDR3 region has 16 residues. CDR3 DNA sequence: TGTGCCAGCAGTTCCCCGGGACTAGCGTCCTCCTACGAGCAGTACTTC. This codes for CASSSPGLASSYEQYF.

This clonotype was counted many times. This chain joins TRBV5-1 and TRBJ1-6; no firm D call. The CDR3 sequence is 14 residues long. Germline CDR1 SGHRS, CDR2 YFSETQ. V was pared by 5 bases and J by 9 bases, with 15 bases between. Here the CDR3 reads CASSHGEGSSPLHF. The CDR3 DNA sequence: TGCGCCAGCAGTCATGGGGAGGGCTCTTCACCCCTCCACTTT.

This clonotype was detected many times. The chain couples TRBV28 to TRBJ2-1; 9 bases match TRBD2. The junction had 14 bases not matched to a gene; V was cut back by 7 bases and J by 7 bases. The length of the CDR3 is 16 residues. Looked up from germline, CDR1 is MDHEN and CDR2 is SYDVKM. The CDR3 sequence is CASTPRGAGGRNEQFF. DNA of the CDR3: TGTGCCAGCACCCCCCGAGGAGCGGGAGGAAGGAATGAGCAGTTCTTC.

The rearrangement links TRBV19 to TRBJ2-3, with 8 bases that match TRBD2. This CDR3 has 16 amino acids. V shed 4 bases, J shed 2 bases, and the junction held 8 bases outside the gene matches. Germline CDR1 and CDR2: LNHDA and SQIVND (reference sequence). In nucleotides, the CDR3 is TGTGCCAGTAGTACTCGGACTAGCAGGGTCACAGATACGCAGTATTTT. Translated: CASSTRTSRVTDTQYF.

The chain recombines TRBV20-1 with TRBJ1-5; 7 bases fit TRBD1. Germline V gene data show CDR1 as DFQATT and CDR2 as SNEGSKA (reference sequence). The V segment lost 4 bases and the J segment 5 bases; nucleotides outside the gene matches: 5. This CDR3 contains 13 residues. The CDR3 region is CSAIRDRDQPQHF. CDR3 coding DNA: TGCAGTGCTATCCGGGACAGAGATCAGCCCCAGCATTTT.

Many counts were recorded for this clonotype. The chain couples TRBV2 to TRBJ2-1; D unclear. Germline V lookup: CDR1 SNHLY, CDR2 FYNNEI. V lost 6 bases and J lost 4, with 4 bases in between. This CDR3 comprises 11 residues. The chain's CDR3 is CASRRYNEQFF. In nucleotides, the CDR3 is TGTGCCAGCAGGAGATACAATGAGCAGTTCTTC.

The CDR3 sequence is CASSYSGRGTDTQYF. The CDR3, as DNA: TGTGCCAGCAGTTACTCGGGCAGGGGTACAGATACGCAGTATTTT. The V and J genes are TRBV6-5 and TRBJ2-3, with TRBD1 as a possible D gene (6 bases). Germline loops: CDR1 MNHEY, CDR2 SVGAGI. This CDR3 contains 15 residues. V was pared by 0 bases and J by 3 bases, with 10 bases between.

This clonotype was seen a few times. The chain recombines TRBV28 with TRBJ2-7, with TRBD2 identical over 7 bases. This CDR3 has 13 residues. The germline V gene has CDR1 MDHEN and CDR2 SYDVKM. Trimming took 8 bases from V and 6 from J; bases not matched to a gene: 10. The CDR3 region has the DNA TGTGCCAGCGGGTGGCGGGAGAGTGGCGAGCAGTACTTC. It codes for CASGWRESGEQYF.

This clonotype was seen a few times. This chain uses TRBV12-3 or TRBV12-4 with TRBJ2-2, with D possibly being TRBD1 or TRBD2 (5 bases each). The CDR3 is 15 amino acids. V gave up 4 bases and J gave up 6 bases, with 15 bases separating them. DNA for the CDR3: TGTGCCAGCAGTTACAGGCCGGGGACGGCCGGGGAGCTGTTTTTT. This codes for CASSYRPGTAGELFF.

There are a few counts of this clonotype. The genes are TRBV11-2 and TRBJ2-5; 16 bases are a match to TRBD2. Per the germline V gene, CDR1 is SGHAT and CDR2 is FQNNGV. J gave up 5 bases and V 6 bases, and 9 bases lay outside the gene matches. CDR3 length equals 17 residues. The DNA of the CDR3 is TGTGCCAGCAGTGAAGGGACTAGCGGGAGGGCCTGGGAGACCCAGTACTTC. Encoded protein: CASSEGTSGRAWETQYF.

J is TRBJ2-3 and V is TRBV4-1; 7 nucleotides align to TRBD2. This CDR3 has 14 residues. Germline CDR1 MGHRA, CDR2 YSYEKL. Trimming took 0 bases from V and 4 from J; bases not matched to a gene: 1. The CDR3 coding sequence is TGCGCCAGCAGCCAAGAGGGACTACCAGATACGCAGTATTTT. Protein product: CASSQEGLPDTQYF.

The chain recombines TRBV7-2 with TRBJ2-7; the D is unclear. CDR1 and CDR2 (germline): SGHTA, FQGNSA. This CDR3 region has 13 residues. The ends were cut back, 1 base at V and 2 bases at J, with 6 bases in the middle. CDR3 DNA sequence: TGTGCCAGCAGCTTAGGGATTCCCTACGAGCAGTACTTC. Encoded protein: CASSLGIPYEQYF.

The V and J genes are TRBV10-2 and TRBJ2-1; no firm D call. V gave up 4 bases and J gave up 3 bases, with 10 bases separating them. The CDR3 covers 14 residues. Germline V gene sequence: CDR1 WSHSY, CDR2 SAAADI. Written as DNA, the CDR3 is TGCGCCAGCAGTGCTAAAGGGCACTACAATGAGCAGTTCTTC. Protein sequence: CASSAKGHYNEQFF.